A selection of T cell receptor beta chains follows, all from one sample in a study of T cells in Graves' hyperthyroidism and ophthalmopathy. TCRdb reprocessed the multiplex PCR reads via MiXCR and lists one record per CDR3 protein. The sample consists of over 250,000 distinct CDR3 sequences, roughly 13% of them appearing once. Input material: blood. Receptors originate from a woman aged 40-49 years with Graves' ophthalmopathy. Both conserved end residues are part of each CDR3. The D gene is left open where the match is weak. Some rows mark clone size as missing; the rest say once, few, many or name a class of expanded clone.

abundance,j_gene,d_gene,v_gene,CDR3nt,CDR3aa
many,TRBJ2-1,TRBD2,TRBV29-1,TGCAGCGTTGAAGGACTAGCGGGAGAAGCCTACAATGAGCAGTTCTTC,CSVEGLAGEAYNEQFF
many,TRBJ1-1,-,TRBV6-1,TGTGCCAGCAGTTACGGCTCCGACAGCTCCACTGAAGCTTTCTTT,CASSYGSDSSTEAFF
-,TRBJ2-1,-,TRBV3-1,TGTGCCAGCAGCCCGTTATACAATAACAATGAGCAGTTCTTC,CASSPLYNNNEQFF
-,TRBJ2-3,TRBD2,TRBV29-1,TGCAGCGTTTTACTAGCGGGAGGGAGTACAGATACGCAGTATTTT,CSVLLAGGSTDTQYF
many,TRBJ2-5,TRBD1,TRBV2,TGTGCCAGCAGAGGTGGGACAGGGATAGAGACCCAGTACTTC,CASRGGTGIETQYF
-,TRBJ1-1,TRBD1,TRBV19,TGTGCCAGTAGCGCAAAGACAGGGAGGCGGTTGACTGAAGCTTTCTTT,CASSAKTGRRLTEAFF
-,TRBJ2-2,-,TRBV19,TGTGCCAGTAGTATCCGCCGTGGGAAAGCTAAGTTTATTGACACCGGGGAGCTGTTTTTT,CASSIRRGKAKFIDTGELFF
-,TRBJ1-6,TRBD1,TRBV11-2,TGTGCCAGCAGCTTAGCCCCGGGGACAGGGGGTAATTCACCCCTCCACTTT,CASSLAPGTGGNSPLHF
few,TRBJ2-1,-,TRBV7-9,TGTGCCAGCAGCTTATATCAGAATGAGCAGTTCTTC,CASSLYQNEQFF
few,TRBJ1-2,-,TRBV10-2,TGCGCCAGCAGTGAGCGGGGGTTGGGTGGCTACACCTTC,CASSERGLGGYTF
many,TRBJ1-2,-,TRBV7-2,TGTGCCAGCAGCAGAGTCCTCTGGGCTTCGGGGTATGGCTACACCTTC,CASSRVLWASGYGYTF
many,TRBJ1-2,-,TRBV2,TGTGCCAGCAGTGTGAGGGCACTTAACTATGGCTACACCTTC,CASSVRALNYGYTF
many,TRBJ2-1,-,TRBV2,TGTGCCAGCATCGGACCGCTCCGGGGGCTCGAGCAGTTCTTC,CASIGPLRGLEQFF
-,TRBJ1-3,-,TRBV5-1,TGCGCCAGCAGCCTAGACGGAGAGGGAAACACCATATATTTT,CASSLDGEGNTIYF
many,TRBJ2-1,-,TRBV3-1,TGTGCCAGCAGCCAACGGGCGAGTTGGGGCGGTGAGCAGTTCTTC,CASSQRASWGGEQFF
many,TRBJ1-1,TRBD1,TRBV2,TGTGCCAGCATGGCCCTCGGGACAGGGGGTACTGAAGCTTTCTTT,CASMALGTGGTEAFF
many,TRBJ2-1,-,TRBV11-2,TGTGCCAGCAGCTTAGATCCCGGCAGGGTCAATGAGCAGTTCTTC,CASSLDPGRVNEQFF
-,TRBJ2-7,-,TRBV5-5,TGTGCCAGCAGCTTGGCCTCCGGGACTTACTACGAGCAGTACTTC,CASSLASGTYYEQYF
many,TRBJ1-1,-,TRBV3-1,TGTGCCAGCAGCCAAGGCTGGAAGAACACTGAAGCTTTCTTT,CASSQGWKNTEAFF
many,TRBJ1-2,-,TRBV5-1,TGCGCCAGCAGCGCTGGGGGGTTCTATGGCTACACCTTC,CASSAGGFYGYTF
many,TRBJ2-7,-,TRBV2,TGTGCCAGCACATATAGGACAGCGGGGCCCTACGAGCAGTACTTC,CASTYRTAGPYEQYF
many,TRBJ1-1,-,TRBV20-1,TGCAGTGCTGCATTAACAGGGTTGGGACCGAACACTGAAGCTTTCTTT,CSAALTGLGPNTEAFF
many,TRBJ1-1,-,TRBV20-1,TGCAGTGCAAACACAAGGCGGAACACTGAAGCTTTCTTT,CSANTRRNTEAFF
many,TRBJ1-6,-,TRBV10-3,TGTGCCATCAGGGGGACCACGGATAATTCACCCCTCCACTTT,CAIRGTTDNSPLHF
-,TRBJ1-4,-,TRBV5-1,TGCGCCAGCAGCTTGGGCAGGGGTCTCGGTAATGAAAAACTGTTTTTT,CASSLGRGLGNEKLFF
few,TRBJ2-2,TRBD1,TRBV29-1,TGCAGCGTTGTAAAAACAGGGGTCAACACCGGGGAGCTGTTTTTT,CSVVKTGVNTGELFF